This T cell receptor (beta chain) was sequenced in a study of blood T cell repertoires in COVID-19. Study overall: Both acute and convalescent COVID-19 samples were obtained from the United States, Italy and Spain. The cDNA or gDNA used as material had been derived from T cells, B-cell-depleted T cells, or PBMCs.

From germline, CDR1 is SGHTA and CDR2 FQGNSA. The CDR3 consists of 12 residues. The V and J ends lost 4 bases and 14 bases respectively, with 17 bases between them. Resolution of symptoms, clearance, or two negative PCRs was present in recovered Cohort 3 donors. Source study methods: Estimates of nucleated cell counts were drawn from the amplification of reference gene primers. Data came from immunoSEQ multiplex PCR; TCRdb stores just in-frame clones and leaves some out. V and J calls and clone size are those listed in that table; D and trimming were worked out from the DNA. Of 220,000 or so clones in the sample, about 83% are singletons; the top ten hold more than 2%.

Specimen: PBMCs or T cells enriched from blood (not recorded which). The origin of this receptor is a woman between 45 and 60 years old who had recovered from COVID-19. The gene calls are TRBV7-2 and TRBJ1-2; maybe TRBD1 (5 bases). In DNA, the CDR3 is TGTGCCAGCAGCTCGCCGGGACTTCAGGGAACCTTC. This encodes CASSSPGLQGTF.